Below, 12 T cell receptor beta chains from the same sample are listed, as sequenced in a study of regulatory dendritic cells for organ transplantation. The protocol was immunoSEQ multiplex PCR, while the TCRdb copy is restricted to in-frame clones and leaves out a portion. This table has tens of thousands of clones, approximately 85% appearing once. Their antigens remain unidentified. Allogeneic regulatory or mature dendritic cells were co-cultured for four to six days with CFSE-labeled sorted T cells at 1:10. Material for sequencing was naive CD4+ T cells from blood cultured with regulatory dendritic cells. Described subset: CD45RA+ naive T cells. The receptors were sampled from a human donor in good health.

This clone was recorded a few times. V usage is TRBV27 and J usage is TRBJ2-7; 8 bases map to TRBD2. V was clipped by 2 bases and J by 7 bases; unmatched bases: 7. Germline CDR1 MNHEY, CDR2 SMNVEV (reference sequence). The CDR3 has 14 amino acids. CDR3 residues: CASSLTGPGGEQYF. The CDR3 bases are TGTGCCAGCAGTTTAACTGGGCCGGGGGGGGAGCAGTACTTC.

The rearrangement joins TRBV11-3 to TRBJ2-5; D unresolved. Germline CDR1 and CDR2: SGHNT and YENEEA. The V end lost 1 base, the J end lost 1 base, and 10 bases lay between the germline ends. The CDR3 is 15 amino acids. This CDR3 reads CASSLGLRSQETQYF. In DNA, the CDR3 is TGTGCCAGCAGCTTAGGCCTACGCTCCCAAGAGACCCAGTACTTC.

By sample fraction, this clone is medium-sized. This chain connects TRBV5-1 to TRBJ1-2; TRBD1 might be the D (5 bases). Germline V CDR1 and CDR2: SGHRS, YFSETQ. The V and J ends lost 3 bases and 4 bases respectively, with 10 bases between them. The CDR3 spans 13 residues. The CDR3 loop is CASSSGDSYGYTF. For the CDR3, the DNA is TGCGCCAGCAGCTCCGGCGACAGCTATGGCTACACCTTC. The variable domain in full, completed from reference TRBV5-1 and TRBJ1-2, reads KAGVTQTPRYLIKTRGQQVTLSCSPISGHRSVSWYQQTPGQGLQFLFEYFSETQRNKGNFPGRFSGRQFSNSRSEMNVSTLELGDSALYLCASSSGDSYGYTFGSGTRLTVV.

The chain joins TRBV4-1 to TRBJ2-7; D is unresolved. The CDR3 is 15 residues long. The germline V gene has CDR1 MGHRA and CDR2 YSYEKL. V lost 3 bases and J lost 1, with 13 bases in between. The CDR3 DNA is TGCGCCAGCAGCCACCCCGCGGCAGCTTCCTACGAGCAGTACTTC. This encodes CASSHPAAASYEQYF.

The genes are TRBV7-2 and TRBJ1-1; 9 positions agree with TRBD1. CDR1 SGHTA and CDR2 FQGNSA come from the germline V gene. The CDR3 is 16 amino acids. Germline trimming cut 1 base from V and 1 base from J; bases unmatched to any gene: 4. The CDR3: CASSLDGTGTNTEAFF. The CDR3 DNA is TGTGCCAGCAGCTTAGACGGGACAGGGACGAACACTGAAGCTTTCTTT.

This chain uses TRBV5-1 with TRBJ2-2; 8 positions agree with TRBD2. The V segment lost 0 bases and the J segment 4 bases; nucleotides outside the gene matches: 8. The germline V gene encodes CDR1 SGHRS and CDR2 YFSETQ. The CDR3 runs 17 residues. DNA for the CDR3: TGCGCCAGCAGCTTGGCGGGACTAGAGTTCGGCACCGGGGAGCTGTTTTTT. Translated: CASSLAGLEFGTGELFF.

The chain combines TRBV18 with TRBJ1-2; 9 bases are a match to TRBD1. Trimming removed 0 bases from V and 7 bases from J; junction bases left unmatched: 12. There are 17 residues in the CDR3. Germline V gene data show CDR1 as KGHSH and CDR2 as LQKENI. CDR3 sequence (DNA): TGTGCCAGCTCACCACCCAATGACAGGGGGTCCTTGGGTGGCTACACCTTC. Protein product: CASSPPNDRGSLGGYTF.

This sequence joins TRBV6-5 and TRBJ1-2; D unclear. The CDR3 spans 14 residues. V was trimmed by 2 bases and J by 8 bases, leaving 15 bases between them. Germline loops: CDR1 MNHEY, CDR2 SVGAGI. CDR3 amino acids: CASSYTEREPGYTF. Written as DNA, the CDR3 is TGTGCCAGCAGTTACACGGAGAGGGAACCAGGCTACACCTTC.

The chain employs TRBV28 and TRBJ1-1; TRBD1 might be the D (6 bases). V lost 8 bases and J 9 bases, leaving 19 bases between the germline ends. Germline CDR1 is MDHEN and CDR2 is SYDVKM. The CDR3 has 13 residues. The CDR3 DNA is TGTGCCAGCGAAACCGAGGGGGGGCTGCAAGCTTTCTTT. This translates into CASETEGGLQAFF.

The chain is built from TRBV30 and TRBJ2-3; tentatively, D is TRBD2 (6 bases). This CDR3 region has 12 residues. Trimming removed 8 bases from V and 1 base from J, with 10 bases in between. Germline V gene sequence: CDR1 GTSNPN, CDR2 SVGIG (reference sequence). CDR3 sequence: CARQRGTDTQYF. The CDR3 DNA reads TGTGCCAGACAGCGGGGCACAGATACGCAGTATTTT.

The chain couples TRBV2 to TRBJ1-2, with D unresolved. V shed 4 bases and J shed 8 bases, with 11 bases lying between them. The CDR3 is made up of 12 amino acids. CDR1 SNHLY and CDR2 FYNNEI come from the germline V gene. The CDR3 nucleotides are TGTGCCAGCAGTGGGTCGGGGATCGGCTACACCTTC. Amino acids: CASSGSGIGYTF. Looking up the rest from reference TRBV2 and TRBJ1-2 gives the full variable domain: EPEVTQTPSHQVTQMGQEVILRCVPISNHLYFYWYRQILGQKVEFLVSFYNNEISEKSEIFDDQFSVERPDGSNFTLKIRSTKLEDSAMYFCASSGSGIGYTFGSGTRLTVV.

In this sample, this clone turned up a few times. The rearrangement uses TRBV5-1 and TRBJ1-1; 8 nucleotides line up with TRBD1. The germline V gene has CDR1 SGHRS and CDR2 YFSETQ. The CDR3 spans 14 residues. V was pared by 5 bases and J by 4 bases, with 7 bases of the junction left unmatched. In DNA form, the CDR3 reads TGCGCCAGCAGTGCTGCAGGGGGCCTCACTGAAGCTTTCTTT. This gives the protein CASSAAGGLTEAFF.